This T cell receptor beta chain was sequenced for a study of control samples from healthy donors and cancer patients. Here immunoSEQ multiplex PCR was the method, and the copy in TCRdb shows in-frame clones only, minus some. The table shows over 100,000 clones, with about 90% occurring only once. This TCR was sampled from a woman between 45 and 60 years old in good health. Sample: blood.

The DNA for the CDR3 is TGTGCCAGCAGGGCCGTCGGGCCTTACGAGCAGTACTTC. This translates into CASRAVGPYEQYF. V gene TRBV5-5 combines with J gene TRBJ2-7; D ambiguous. Germline CDR1 reads SGHKS; CDR2 reads YYEKEE (reference sequence). Trimming left V 5 bases short and J 4 bases short, with 13 bases between. This CDR3 is built from 13 residues.